Sequencing of this T cell receptor (beta chain) was carried out in a study of blood T cell repertoires in COVID-19. Across the study: Whether acute or convalescent, the COVID-19 samples came from the United States, Italy and Spain. In each case, the material was cDNA or gDNA derived from T cells, B-cell-depleted T cells, or PBMCs.

Per the authors' pipeline: Reference gene primer amplification yielded estimated nucleated cell counts. The assay was immunoSEQ multiplex PCR, and TCRdb's table has in-frame clones only and misses some. The V and J calls and clone size come from that table; D and trimming were worked out from the DNA. Of 110,000 to 150,000 clones listed, over 70% were seen once; the top ten hold less than 2.5%. Trimming cost V 7 bases and J 7 bases, with 19 bases left between them. This CDR3 region has 14 residues. The germline V gene has CDR1 GTSNPN and CDR2 SVGIG (reference sequence). Sequencing input: peripheral blood. The chain has TRBV30 and TRBJ1-4, with a tentative D call TRBD1 (5 bases). This sequence originates from a woman in her fifties or sixties with acute or convalescent COVID-19. The CDR3 loop is CAFSWGTWTEKLFF. CDR3 nucleotides: TGTGCCTTCTCCTGGGGCACCTGGACTGAAAAACTGTTTTTT.